A selection of T cell receptor beta chains follows, all from one sample in a study of T cell changes during pregnancy in multiple sclerosis. Repertoires were generated with immunoSEQ multiplex PCR, while TCRdb's copy carries only in-frame clones and drops some. The data hold around 100,000 clones, with 80% to 95% observed a single time. Sequences were derived from peripheral blood, sampled in the second trimester of pregnancy. The receptors were gathered from a female donor with multiple sclerosis, enrolled in a pregnancy study. Each CDR3 is given with its conserved first and last residue. Fields, in order: J gene, D gene, clone size, V gene, CDR3 length, CDR3 DNA, CDR3 protein. A D gene is named only where the DNA matches it firmly. A clone size is listed for some rows: how often the clone was seen (once, few, many), or a class if it is expanded.

TRBJ2-7,-,-,TRBV2,14,TGTGCCAGCAGTGGCACCTGGCCGACCTACGAGCAGTACTTC,CASSGTWPTYEQYF
TRBJ2-1,-,-,TRBV29-1,14,TGCAGCGTTGATGAGTCGTGGTTACGGGGGGAGCAGTTCTTC,CSVDESWLRGEQFF
TRBJ1-2,-,-,TRBV7-2,13,TGTGCCAGCAGCCCCGGGGGGCACTATGGCTACACCTTC,CASSPGGHYGYTF
TRBJ2-5,-,-,TRBV5-6,16,TGTGCCAGCAGCTTAACGAGGCAGGGGTCTGGGGAGACCCAGTACTTC,CASSLTRQGSGETQYF
TRBJ2-1,-,few,TRBV19,15,TGTGCCAGTAGTACGGAGGGCCTGTCCTACAATGAGCAGTTCTTC,CASSTEGLSYNEQFF
TRBJ2-5,-,-,TRBV6-6,14,TGTGCCAGCAGTCCCTCCGGGGTAAAAGAGACCCAGTACTTC,CASSPSGVKETQYF
TRBJ2-3,-,-,TRBV15,15,TGTGCCACCAGCAAGGCGGGAATAGGGACAGATACGCAGTATTTT,CATSKAGIGTDTQYF
TRBJ2-1,TRBD1,-,TRBV27,15,TGTGCCAGCAGTCTGGCCGGGACAGAATACAATGAGCAGTTCTTC,CASSLAGTEYNEQFF
TRBJ1-2,TRBD1,-,TRBV5-3,16,TGTGCCAGAAGCTCCCACAGGGGAAGGGCTAACTATGGCTACACCTTC,CARSSHRGRANYGYTF
TRBJ2-4,-,-,TRBV5-1,17,TGCGCCAGCAGCTTGGGCCACTCGTCGGGTCTCAAAGGCATTCAGTACTTC,CASSLGHSSGLKGIQYF
TRBJ2-7,-,-,TRBV7-4,13,TGTGCCAGCAGACGACTAGTCTCCTACGAGCAGTACTTC,CASRRLVSYEQYF
TRBJ1-5,-,-,TRBV6-1,13,TGTGCCAGCAGTGGGACAGTTAATCAGCCCCAGCATTTT,CASSGTVNQPQHF
TRBJ1-3,-,-,TRBV27,14,TGTGCCACCAGTAGAGGGGGATACGGAAACACCATATATTTT,CATSRGGYGNTIYF
TRBJ2-3,TRBD2,-,TRBV7-3,15,TGTGCCAGCAGCTTAGGTTTAGCGGGAGCAGATACGCAGTATTTT,CASSLGLAGADTQYF
TRBJ2-1,-,-,TRBV2,13,TGTGCCAGCAGTGAAACGGAGTGGAATGAGCAGTTCTTC,CASSETEWNEQFF
TRBJ2-5,TRBD2,-,TRBV4-2,17,TGTGCCAGCAGCCAAGAAACAGCGGGAGTCCGTATGAAGACCCAGTACTTC,CASSQETAGVRMKTQYF
TRBJ2-3,TRBD1,-,TRBV7-8,15,TGTGCCAGTAGTCTGGACAGGGGAATTACAGATACGCAGTATTTT,CASSLDRGITDTQYF
TRBJ1-1,-,-,TRBV25-1,12,TGTGCCAGTGGGAGGGGGGACACTGAAGCTTTCTTT,CASGRGDTEAFF
TRBJ2-1,-,-,TRBV7-6,16,TGTGCCAGCAGCTTAGAGGGGGTACGTTCCTACAATGAGCAGTTCTTC,CASSLEGVRSYNEQFF
TRBJ2-2,TRBD2,once,TRBV11-2,17,TGTGCCAGCAGCTTAGACAGCGGGAGGACGAACACCGGGGAGCTGTTTTTT,CASSLDSGRTNTGELFF
TRBJ1-5,-,-,TRBV27,16,TGTGCCAGCAGTTTATTGGGGGGAAACAGCAATCAGCCCCAGCATTTT,CASSLLGGNSNQPQHF
TRBJ2-5,-,once,TRBV6-1,14,TGTGCCAGCAGTGAAGGAGACTTCCAAGAGACCCAGTACTTC,CASSEGDFQETQYF
TRBJ2-5,TRBD2,-,TRBV9,15,TGTGCCAGCAGCGCGGGACTAAGTCGATCGGAGACCCAGTACTTC,CASSAGLSRSETQYF
TRBJ2-1,-,few,TRBV20-1,10,TGCAGTGCCGCCGGTGCAGGCGAGTTCTTC,CSAAGAGEFF
TRBJ1-2,-,-,TRBV28,15,TGTGCCAGCAGTTCTCCAGGGGTTCTGTCTGATGGCTACACCTTC,CASSSPGVLSDGYTF
TRBJ2-5,-,-,TRBV2,13,TGTGCCAGCGGAGTGTTGAGGGAAGAGACCCAGTACTTC,CASGVLREETQYF
TRBJ1-2,-,once,TRBV14,12,TGTGCCAGCAGCCAATTCCTCTATGGCTACACCTTC,CASSQFLYGYTF
TRBJ2-5,TRBD2,-,TRBV7-9,16,TGTGCCAGCAGCTTACGTAGTAGCGGGAGTGGAGAGACCCAGTACTTC,CASSLRSSGSGETQYF
TRBJ1-2,-,-,TRBV19,13,TGTGCCAGTAGTATGGGGGGGGCGGATGGCTACACCTTC,CASSMGGADGYTF
TRBJ1-2,-,-,TRBV7-9,13,TGTGCCAGCAGCCTGATAAGCGGGGGTGGCTACACCTTC,CASSLISGGGYTF
TRBJ1-5,-,-,TRBV5-1,16,TGCGCCAGCAGCTTGGGGTCAGGCGGGGTTAATCAGCCCCAGCATTTT,CASSLGSGGVNQPQHF
TRBJ2-1,TRBD2,-,TRBV28,16,TGTGCCAGCAGTCCGCTACTAGCGGGAGGGAGAAATGAGCAGTTCTTC,CASSPLLAGGRNEQFF
TRBJ2-3,-,-,TRBV19,14,TGTGCCAGTAGTCCTCAGGTTAGCACAGATACGCAGTATTTT,CASSPQVSTDTQYF
TRBJ2-3,TRBD2,once,TRBV5-4,17,TGTGCCAGCAGGGAAGGGACTAGCGGGAGGGCCTTAGATACGCAGTATTTT,CASREGTSGRALDTQYF
TRBJ1-1,TRBD1,-,TRBV28,14,TGTGCCAGCAGTCGGACAGGCGGGAACACTGAAGCTTTCTTT,CASSRTGGNTEAFF
TRBJ2-2,TRBD2,-,TRBV27,15,TGTGCCAGCAGTTTACTAGCGGGAGGAGCCGGGGAGCTGTTTTTT,CASSLLAGGAGELFF
TRBJ2-2,TRBD2,-,TRBV7-9,13,TGTGCCAGCAGCAGCGGGATTTGGGGGGAGCTGTTTTTT,CASSSGIWGELFF
TRBJ2-7,-,-,TRBV5-6,13,TGTGCCAGCAGCTTGCCACCAGCCTACGAGCAGTACTTC,CASSLPPAYEQYF
TRBJ2-7,-,-,TRBV5-4,15,TGTGCCAGCAGCTTGGGGGAAGGGAGCTCCTACGAGCAGTACTTC,CASSLGEGSSYEQYF
TRBJ1-2,-,-,TRBV5-8,14,TGTGCCAGCAGCTTATCCAGGGGCCTCTATGGCTACACCTTC,CASSLSRGLYGYTF
TRBJ2-2,TRBD2,-,TRBV19,15,TGTGCCAGTACCCCGGCACTAGCGGGGCCCGGGGAGCTGTTTTTT,CASTPALAGPGELFF
TRBJ2-7,-,-,TRBV28,12,TGTGCCAGCAGTTTCCAGGCCTACGAGCAGTACTTC,CASSFQAYEQYF
TRBJ2-3,TRBD2,-,TRBV18,18,TGTGCCAGCTCCCCGTTGGCTGCCGGGACTACTCCCACAGATACGCAGTATTTT,CASSPLAAGTTPTDTQYF
TRBJ1-5,-,few,TRBV29-1,13,TGCAGCGTAGGACAGAATAGCAATCAGCCCCAGCATTTT,CSVGQNSNQPQHF
TRBJ1-1,-,once,TRBV6-5,15,TGTGCCAGCAGTTATCAGGGCATGGGAAACACTGAAGCTTTCTTT,CASSYQGMGNTEAFF
TRBJ1-2,-,-,TRBV6-5,14,TGTGCCAGCAGTTACTCGAACCAGGTCTATGGCTACACCTTC,CASSYSNQVYGYTF
TRBJ2-7,TRBD2,-,TRBV7-8,14,TGTGCCAGCAGCACTAGCGGATTCTCCTACGAGCAGTACTTC,CASSTSGFSYEQYF
TRBJ2-1,TRBD2,-,TRBV7-2,15,TGTGCCAGCAGCTCTCTAGGGACTAGCGGGAGGGAGCAGTTCTTC,CASSSLGTSGREQFF
TRBJ1-2,TRBD1,once,TRBV7-9,15,TGTGCCAGCATCCCCGACAGGGGAAGCCTGGGCGGCTACACCTTC,CASIPDRGSLGGYTF
TRBJ2-7,TRBD2,-,TRBV27,15,TGTGCCAGCAGGAGGGCTAGCGGGAAATACTACGAGCAGTACTTC,CASRRASGKYYEQYF
TRBJ1-2,TRBD1,-,TRBV6-1,15,TGTGCCAGCAGTGGGCCGGACAGGCAGATCTATGGCTACACCTTC,CASSGPDRQIYGYTF
TRBJ1-2,-,-,TRBV30,13,TGTGCCTGGAGTGGGGGCGCCCGCTATGGCTACACCTTC,CAWSGGARYGYTF
TRBJ2-5,-,-,TRBV4-2,13,TGTGCCAGCAGCCAAGATTCGGTAAAGACCCAGTACTTC,CASSQDSVKTQYF
TRBJ2-7,-,-,TRBV5-1,15,TGCGCCAGCAGCTTGGCCGAGGGGGATTCCTACGAGCAGTACTTC,CASSLAEGDSYEQYF